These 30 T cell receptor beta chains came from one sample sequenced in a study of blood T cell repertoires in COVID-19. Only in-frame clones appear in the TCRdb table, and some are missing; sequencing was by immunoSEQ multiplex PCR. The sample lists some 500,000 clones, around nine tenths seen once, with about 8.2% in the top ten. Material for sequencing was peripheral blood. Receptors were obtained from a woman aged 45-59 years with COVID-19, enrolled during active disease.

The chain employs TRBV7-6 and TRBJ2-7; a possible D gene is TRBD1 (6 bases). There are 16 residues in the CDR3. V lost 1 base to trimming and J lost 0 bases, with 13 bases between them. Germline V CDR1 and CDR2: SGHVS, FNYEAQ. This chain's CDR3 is CASSLGTDSSSYEQYF. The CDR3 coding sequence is TGTGCCAGCAGCTTAGGGACGGACAGTTCCTCCTACGAGCAGTACTTC. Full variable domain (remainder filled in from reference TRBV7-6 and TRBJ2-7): GAGVSQSPRYKVTKRGQDVALRCDPISGHVSLYWYRQALGQGPEFLTYFNYEAQQDKSGLPNDRFSAERPEGSISTLTIQRTEQRDSAMYRCASSLGTDSSSYEQYFGPGTRLTVT.

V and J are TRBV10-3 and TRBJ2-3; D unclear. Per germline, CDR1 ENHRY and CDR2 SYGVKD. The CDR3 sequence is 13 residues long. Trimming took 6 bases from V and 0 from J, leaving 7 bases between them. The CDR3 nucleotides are TGTGCCATCAGAACTGGTAGCACAGATACGCAGTATTTT. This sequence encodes CAIRTGSTDTQYF.

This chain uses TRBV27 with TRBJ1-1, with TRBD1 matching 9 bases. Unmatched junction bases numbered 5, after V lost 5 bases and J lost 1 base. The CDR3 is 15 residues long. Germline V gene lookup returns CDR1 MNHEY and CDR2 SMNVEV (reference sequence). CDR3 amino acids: CASSPQGAGNTEAFF. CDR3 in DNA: TGTGCCAGCAGTCCACAGGGGGCGGGGAACACTGAAGCTTTCTTT.

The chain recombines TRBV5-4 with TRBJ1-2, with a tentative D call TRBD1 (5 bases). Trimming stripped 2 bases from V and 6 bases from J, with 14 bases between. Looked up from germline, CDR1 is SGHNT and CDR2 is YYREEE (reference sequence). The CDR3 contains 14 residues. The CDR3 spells CASSFPPRGDGYTF. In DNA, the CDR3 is TGTGCCAGCAGCTTCCCCCCGCGGGGCGATGGCTACACCTTC.

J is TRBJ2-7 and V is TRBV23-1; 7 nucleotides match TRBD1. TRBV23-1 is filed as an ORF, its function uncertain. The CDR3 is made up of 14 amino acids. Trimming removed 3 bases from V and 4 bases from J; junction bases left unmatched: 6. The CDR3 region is CASSQNLDRYEQYF. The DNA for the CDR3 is TGCGCCAGCAGTCAGAACTTGGACAGGTACGAGCAGTACTTC.

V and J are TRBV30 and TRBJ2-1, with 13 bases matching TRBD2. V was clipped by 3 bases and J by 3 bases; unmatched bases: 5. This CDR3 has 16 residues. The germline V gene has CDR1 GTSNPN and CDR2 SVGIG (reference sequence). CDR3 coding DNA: TGTGCCTGGAGCTGGACTAGCGGGGGCCTCTACAATGAGCAGTTCTTC. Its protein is CAWSWTSGGLYNEQFF.

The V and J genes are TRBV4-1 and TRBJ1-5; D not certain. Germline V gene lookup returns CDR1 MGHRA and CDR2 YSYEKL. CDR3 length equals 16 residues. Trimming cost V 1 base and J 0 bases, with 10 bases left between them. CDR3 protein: CASSQGNIFSNQPQHF. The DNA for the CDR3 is TGCGCCAGCAGCCAAGGTAACATTTTTAGCAATCAGCCCCAGCATTTT.

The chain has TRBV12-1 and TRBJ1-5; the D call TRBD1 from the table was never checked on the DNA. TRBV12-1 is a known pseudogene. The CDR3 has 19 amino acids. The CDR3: CASSFDKGAAEYSNQPQHF. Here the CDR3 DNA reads TGTGCCAGCAGCTTTGACAAAGGGGCGGCGGAGTATAGCAATCAGCCCCAGCATTTT.

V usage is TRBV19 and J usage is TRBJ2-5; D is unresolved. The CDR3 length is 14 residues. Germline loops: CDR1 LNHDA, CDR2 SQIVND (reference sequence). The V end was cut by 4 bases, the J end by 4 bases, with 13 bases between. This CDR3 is CASSTTDLGETQYF. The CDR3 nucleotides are TGTGCCAGTAGTACCACTGACTTGGGAGAGACCCAGTACTTC.

The CDR3 nucleotides read TGTGCCAGCAGCTATAGCGGGGGGGCGGAAGAGCAGTTCTTC. Translation: CASSYSGGAEEQFF. The V gene is TRBV3-1 (or the pseudogene TRBV3-2), the J gene TRBJ2-1; 11 bases are a match to TRBD2. The germline V gene encodes CDR1 LGHDT and CDR2 YNNKEL (reference sequence). The CDR3 length is 14 residues. After removal of 5 bases from V and 10 bases from J, the junction contained 7 bases not matched to a gene.

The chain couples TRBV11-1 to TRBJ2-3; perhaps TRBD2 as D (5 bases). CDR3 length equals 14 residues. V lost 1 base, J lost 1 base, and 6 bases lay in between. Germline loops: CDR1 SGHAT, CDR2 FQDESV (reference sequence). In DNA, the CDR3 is TGTGCCAGCAGCTTAGGTAGCGGCACAGATACGCAGTATTTT. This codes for CASSLGSGTDTQYF.

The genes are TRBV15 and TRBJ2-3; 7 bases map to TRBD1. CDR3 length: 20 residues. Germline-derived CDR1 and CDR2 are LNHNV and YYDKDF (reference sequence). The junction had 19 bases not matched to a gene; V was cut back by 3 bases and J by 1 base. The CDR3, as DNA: TGTGCCACCAGCAGTGTAGGGACAGCTCGTAGCTTTGTAGGCACAGATACGCAGTATTTT. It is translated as CATSSVGTARSFVGTDTQYF.

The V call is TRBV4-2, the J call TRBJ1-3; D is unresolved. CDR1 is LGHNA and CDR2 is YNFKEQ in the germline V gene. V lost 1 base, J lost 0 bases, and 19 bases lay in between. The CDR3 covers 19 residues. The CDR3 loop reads CASSQAGLQLGDSGNTIYF. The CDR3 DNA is TGTGCCAGCAGCCAAGCCGGTCTCCAACTCGGGGACTCTGGAAACACCATATATTTT.

The CDR3 is CASSLTRLGGYTF. In DNA, the CDR3 is TGTGCCAGCAGCTTGACTAGGTTGGGTGGCTACACCTTC. The chain uses TRBV5-6 and TRBJ1-2; D is undetermined. The CDR3 is 13 residues long. V shed 1 base and J shed 7 bases, with 11 bases lying between them. Per the germline V gene, CDR1 is SGHDT and CDR2 is YYEEEE.

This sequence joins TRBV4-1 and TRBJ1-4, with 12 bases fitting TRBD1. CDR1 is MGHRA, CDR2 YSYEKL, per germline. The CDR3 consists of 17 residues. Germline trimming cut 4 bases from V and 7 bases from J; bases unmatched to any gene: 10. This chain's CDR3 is CASSPQGGQGAPEKLFF. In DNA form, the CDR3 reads TGCGCCAGCAGCCCTCAGGGGGGACAGGGGGCGCCTGAAAAACTGTTTTTT.

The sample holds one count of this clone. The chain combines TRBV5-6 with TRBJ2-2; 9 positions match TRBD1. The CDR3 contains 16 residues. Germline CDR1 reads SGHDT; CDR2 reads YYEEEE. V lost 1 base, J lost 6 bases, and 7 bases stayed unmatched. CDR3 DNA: TGTGCCAGCAGCTTGCGGGACAGGGTTTTCCCCGGGGAGCTGTTTTTT. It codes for CASSLRDRVFPGELFF.

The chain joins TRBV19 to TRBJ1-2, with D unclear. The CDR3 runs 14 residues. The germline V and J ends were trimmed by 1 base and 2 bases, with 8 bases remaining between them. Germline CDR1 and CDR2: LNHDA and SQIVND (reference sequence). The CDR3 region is CASSIVEVNYGYTF. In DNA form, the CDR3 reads TGTGCCAGTAGTATAGTCGAGGTAAACTATGGCTACACCTTC.

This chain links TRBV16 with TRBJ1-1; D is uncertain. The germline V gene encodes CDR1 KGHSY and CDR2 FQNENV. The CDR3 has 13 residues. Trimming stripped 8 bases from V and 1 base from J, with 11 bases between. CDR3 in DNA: TGTGCCAGCGGCAGATTTAAGAACACTGAAGCTTTCTTT. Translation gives CASGRFKNTEAFF.

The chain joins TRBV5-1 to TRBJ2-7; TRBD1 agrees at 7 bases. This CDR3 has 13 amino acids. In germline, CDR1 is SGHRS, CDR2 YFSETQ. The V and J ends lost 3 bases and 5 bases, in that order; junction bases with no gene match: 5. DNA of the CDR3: TGCGCCAGCAGCTCGACAGGGATGGACGAGCAGTACTTC. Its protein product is CASSSTGMDEQYF.

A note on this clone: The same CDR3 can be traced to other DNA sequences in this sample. The CDR3 DNA is TGTGCCAGCAGTTCGGGATACGAGCAGTACTTC. This gives the protein CASSSGYEQYF. The J gene is TRBJ2-7, the V gene TRBV12-3 or TRBV12-4, with D possibly being TRBD2 (5 bases). V lost 4 bases and J 4 bases, leaving 5 bases between the germline ends. The CDR3 has 11 residues.

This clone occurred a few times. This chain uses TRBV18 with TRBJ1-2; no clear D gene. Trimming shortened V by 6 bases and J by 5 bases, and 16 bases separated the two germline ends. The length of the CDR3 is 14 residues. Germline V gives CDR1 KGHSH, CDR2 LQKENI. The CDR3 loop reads CASSAGEGFYGYTF. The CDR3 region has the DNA TGTGCCAGCTCCGCCGGAGAGGGCTTTTATGGCTACACCTTC.

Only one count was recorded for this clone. The CDR3 is CASSFRDNQPQHF. DNA for the CDR3: TGTGCCAGCAGTTTCCGGGACAATCAGCCCCAGCATTTT. The rearrangement uses TRBV12-3 or TRBV12-4 and TRBJ1-5; unclear D gene. There are 13 residues in the CDR3. V lost 3 bases, J lost 3 bases, and 6 bases lay in between.

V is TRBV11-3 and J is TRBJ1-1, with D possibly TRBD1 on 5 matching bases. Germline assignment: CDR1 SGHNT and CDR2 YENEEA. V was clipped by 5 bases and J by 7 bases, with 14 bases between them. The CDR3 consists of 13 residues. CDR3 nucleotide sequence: TGTGCCAGCAGCCCCGTGCCCGGGGGTGAAGCTTTCTTT. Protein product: CASSPVPGGEAFF.

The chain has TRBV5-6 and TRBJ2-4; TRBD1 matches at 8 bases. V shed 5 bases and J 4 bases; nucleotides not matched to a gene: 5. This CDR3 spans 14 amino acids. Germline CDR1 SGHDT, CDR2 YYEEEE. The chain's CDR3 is CASRPTGGKNIQYF. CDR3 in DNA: TGTGCCAGCAGACCTACAGGGGGGAAAAACATTCAGTACTTC.

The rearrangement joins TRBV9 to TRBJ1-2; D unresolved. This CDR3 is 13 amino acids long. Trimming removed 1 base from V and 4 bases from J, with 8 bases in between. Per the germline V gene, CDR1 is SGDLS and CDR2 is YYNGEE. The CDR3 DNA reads TGTGCCAGCAGCGTATCGGGAGGCTATGGCTACACCTTC. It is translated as CASSVSGGYGYTF.

CDR3 DNA: TGCGCCAGCAGCTTTCAACGAGACAGGCCCGAAGCTTTCTTT. Protein: CASSFQRDRPEAFF. The chain recombines TRBV5-1 with TRBJ1-1, with a tentative D call TRBD1 (6 bases). Germline CDR1 and CDR2: SGHRS and YFSETQ. V lost 2 bases, J lost 8 bases, and 16 bases lay in between. The CDR3 is 14 residues long.

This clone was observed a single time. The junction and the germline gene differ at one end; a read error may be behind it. CDR3 sequence: CASSVEVGMGGCTF. CDR3 sequence (DNA): TGTGCCAGCAGCGTAGAGGTCGGGATGGGCGGCTGCACCTTC. The chain links TRBV9 to TRBJ1-2; no clear D. Germline V gives CDR1 SGDLS, CDR2 YYNGEE. There are 14 residues in the CDR3.

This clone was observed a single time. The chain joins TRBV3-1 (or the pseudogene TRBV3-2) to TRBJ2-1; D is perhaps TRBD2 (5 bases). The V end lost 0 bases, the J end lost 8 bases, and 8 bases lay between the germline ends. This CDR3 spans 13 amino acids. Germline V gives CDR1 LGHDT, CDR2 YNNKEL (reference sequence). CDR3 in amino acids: CASSQEGGDEQFF. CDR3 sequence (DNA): TGTGCCAGCAGCCAAGAAGGAGGAGATGAGCAGTTCTTC.

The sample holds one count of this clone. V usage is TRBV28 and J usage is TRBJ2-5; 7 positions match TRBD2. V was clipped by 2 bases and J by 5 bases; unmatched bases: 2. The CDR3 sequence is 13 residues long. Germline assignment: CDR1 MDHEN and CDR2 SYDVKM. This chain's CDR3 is CASSLKGGETQYF. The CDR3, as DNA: TGTGCCAGCAGTTTAAAGGGAGGGGAGACCCAGTACTTC.

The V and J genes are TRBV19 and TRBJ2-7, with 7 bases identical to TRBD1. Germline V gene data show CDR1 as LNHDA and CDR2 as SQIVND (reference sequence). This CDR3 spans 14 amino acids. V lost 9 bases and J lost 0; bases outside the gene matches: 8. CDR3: CASAPGQVSYEQYF. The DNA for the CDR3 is TGTGCCAGCGCTCCCGGACAGGTCTCCTACGAGCAGTACTTC.